The 32 T cell receptor beta chains given below trace back to one sample, sequenced in a study of T cells in Graves' hyperthyroidism and ophthalmopathy. The CDR3 regions of TCR beta were amplified from RNA transcripts. First-round RT-PCR targeting the TCR CDR3 was performed with the HTBI primer set. TCRdb re-called the multiplex PCR reads with MiXCR, one entry per CDR3 protein. The sample yields about 380,000 distinct CDR3 sequences, 15% to 20% seen once. Specimen: blood. The origin of the receptors is a man between 18 and 35 years old with Graves' ophthalmopathy.

This clonotype occurred a few times. The chain's CDR3 is CASSSDRQGWVNTEAFF. The CDR3 DNA reads TGTGCCAGCAGTTCCGACCGACAGGGCTGGGTGAACACTGAAGCTTTCTTT. The chain is built from TRBV6-1 and TRBJ1-1, with TRBD1 matching over 7 bases. Germline trimming cut 5 bases from V and 0 bases from J; bases unmatched to any gene: 12. Germline-derived CDR1 and CDR2 are MNHNS and SASEGT. The CDR3 covers 17 residues.

This clonotype was seen a handful of times. The V and J genes are TRBV29-1 and TRBJ2-2, with TRBD1 as a possible D gene (5 bases). Trimming removed 5 bases from V and 2 bases from J, with 12 bases in between. The CDR3 spans 14 residues. CDR1 SQVTM and CDR2 ANQGSEA come from the germline V gene. The CDR3: CSVNGDRNTGELFF. In DNA form, the CDR3 reads TGCAGCGTTAACGGAGACAGAAACACCGGGGAGCTGTTTTTT.

This clonotype came up a few times. The chain recombines TRBV11-1 with TRBJ1-4; D not resolved. This CDR3 has 13 amino acids. V gave up 7 bases and J gave up 8 bases, with 14 bases separating them. The germline V gene has CDR1 SGHAT and CDR2 FQDESV (reference sequence). In DNA, the CDR3 is TGTGCCAGCAAAGGGCGCCTCGGAGAAAAACTGTTTTTT. Its translation: CASKGRLGEKLFF.

The rearrangement links TRBV7-3 to TRBJ2-7, with D possibly matching TRBD2 (7 bases). Germline-derived CDR1 and CDR2 are SGHTA and FQGTGA. Trimming shortened V by 8 bases and J by 5 bases, and 28 bases separated the two germline ends. The CDR3 runs to 17 residues. CDR3 sequence reads: CASSSALVAGEGDEQYF. CDR3 sequence (DNA): TGTGCCAGCTCATCCGCTCTAGTGGCAGGGGAGGGAGACGAGCAGTACTTC.

CDR3 DNA sequence: TGTGCCAGCAGCCACGGGACCTTTACCGGGAATGAGCAGTTCTTC. It specifies CASSHGTFTGNEQFF. The V gene is TRBV14, the J gene TRBJ2-1; D may be TRBD1 or TRBD2 (5 bases each). CDR3 length equals 15 residues. Trimming cost V 3 bases and J 7 bases, with 16 bases left between them. Germline values: CDR1 SGHDN, CDR2 FVKESK.

This sequence joins TRBV10-3 and TRBJ2-3; 10 bases fit TRBD1. V dropped 10 bases and J dropped 3; count of bases not matched to a gene: 7. The CDR3 spans 14 residues. From germline, CDR1 is ENHRY and CDR2 SYGVKD. The CDR3 loop is CATRTGQGTDTQYF. The CDR3 nucleotides are TGTGCCACCCGGACGGGACAGGGGACAGATACGCAGTATTTT.

The table lists this clonotype with many counts. V usage is TRBV7-9 and J usage is TRBJ2-3; D is ambiguous. The CDR3 length is 14 residues. Germline V gives CDR1 SEHNR, CDR2 FQNEAQ (reference sequence). Trimming took off 6 bases at V and 0 bases at J, with 10 bases between the two ends. For the CDR3, the DNA is TGTGCCAGCAGGACTTCCTCTAGCACAGATACGCAGTATTTT. This sequence encodes CASRTSSSTDTQYF.

The sample holds many counts of this clonotype. The chain is built from TRBV5-1 and TRBJ1-2, with TRBD1 as a possible D gene (6 bases). The CDR3 totals 14 residues. Germline V gene sequence: CDR1 SGHRS, CDR2 YFSETQ. V dropped 7 bases and J dropped 6 bases, with 19 bases sitting between them. CDR3 sequence (DNA): TGCGCCAGCCAAAGGGGGGCGGAGAAGGATGGCTACACCTTC. As protein: CASQRGAEKDGYTF. The whole variable domain, remainder taken from reference TRBV5-1 and TRBJ1-2, is KAGVTQTPRYLIKTRGQQVTLSCSPISGHRSVSWYQQTPGQGLQFLFEYFSETQRNKGNFPGRFSGRQFSNSRSEMNVSTLELGDSALYLCASQRGAEKDGYTFGSGTRLTVV.

The chain recombines TRBV20-1 with TRBJ1-4, with TRBD1 matching 11 bases. Losses at the gene ends were 4 bases for V and 7 bases for J; bases not matched to a gene: 2. Looked up from germline, CDR1 is DFQATT and CDR2 is SNEGSKA (reference sequence). This CDR3 has 13 residues. The CDR3: CSAKGTGGEKLFF. CDR3 bases: TGCAGTGCTAAGGGGACAGGGGGTGAAAAACTGTTTTTT.

In the case of this clonotype: An end of the junction differs from the germline gene, which may be a read error. This chain links TRBV20-1 with TRBJ2-1; 12 positions agree with TRBD2. Germline CDR1 DFQATT, CDR2 SNEGSKA (reference sequence). This CDR3 is 15 amino acids long. The CDR3 nucleotides are TGCGGTGCTAGAGAACCACTAGCGGGGGGATATGAGCAGTTCTTC. This gives the protein CGAREPLAGGYEQFF.

This clonotype was observed a few times. The rearrangement uses TRBV29-1 and TRBJ2-3; D not resolved. CDR1 and CDR2 from the germline V gene are SQVTM and ANQGSEA. CDR3 length: 10 residues. V lost 7 bases and J lost 1, with 3 bases in between. The CDR3 spells CSGGTDTQYF. The CDR3 DNA follows: TGCAGCGGAGGCACAGATACGCAGTATTTT.

In this sample, this clonotype turned up a few times. The chain employs TRBV7-3 and TRBJ2-3; no reliable D call. V was trimmed by 5 bases and J by 0 bases, leaving 9 bases between them. The CDR3 spans 14 residues. CDR1 and CDR2 from the germline V gene are SGHTA and FQGTGA. CDR3 amino acids: CASSPAGSTDTQYF. The CDR3 nucleotides read TGTGCCAGCAGCCCAGCAGGCAGCACAGATACGCAGTATTTT.

The CDR3 is CASSSRRTDYEQYF. CDR3 nucleotide sequence: TGCGCCAGCTCCAGCAGGAGGACAGACTACGAGCAGTACTTC. The chain recombines TRBV4-1 with TRBJ2-7; a possible D gene is TRBD1 (6 bases). The CDR3 length is 14 residues. Germline V gene sequence: CDR1 MGHRA, CDR2 YSYEKL. V dropped 8 bases and J dropped 3 bases, with 17 bases sitting between them.

In this sample, this clonotype turned up many times. J is TRBJ1-1 and V is TRBV10-3; no reliable D call. The CDR3 totals 12 residues. With 6 bases removed from V and 2 bases from J, the gap between germline ends came to 7 bases. The germline CDR1 and CDR2 sequences are ENHRY and SYGVKD. The CDR3 here is CAISRVNTEAFF. CDR3 bases: TGTGCCATCAGCCGAGTCAACACTGAAGCTTTCTTT.

This clonotype occurred many times. The V call is TRBV7-2, the J call TRBJ2-1, with a tentative D call TRBD2 (5 bases). The V gene lost 1 base and the J gene lost 0 bases, with 10 bases spanning the gap. This CDR3 comprises 16 residues. The germline V gene encodes CDR1 SGHTA and CDR2 FQGNSA. The DNA of the CDR3 is TGTGCCAGCAGCTTAGTCTCGGGAAACTCCTACAATGAGCAGTTCTTC. Encoded protein: CASSLVSGNSYNEQFF.

This clonotype appeared many times. The chain is built from TRBV20-1 and TRBJ1-6, with D maybe TRBD1 (5 bases). Germline values: CDR1 DFQATT, CDR2 SNEGSKA (reference sequence). The V gene lost 6 bases and the J gene lost 2 bases, with 17 bases spanning the gap. This CDR3 contains 16 residues. DNA of the CDR3: TGCAGTGCGAGGCCCGGGGGAACAACCTATAATTCACCCCTCCACTTT. Amino acids: CSARPGGTTYNSPLHF.

This clonotype was counted once. The chain joins TRBV2 to TRBJ1-1; unclear D gene. V lost 8 bases, J lost 5 bases, and 21 bases lay in between. Per the germline V gene, CDR1 is SNHLY and CDR2 is FYNNEI. The CDR3 is 15 residues long. CDR3 bases: TGTGCCAGCTCCTACGTGCCGCCTCGAGGGACTGAAGCTTTCTTT. Amino acids: CASSYVPPRGTEAFF.

This clonotype was seen ten or more times. The genes are TRBV24-1 and TRBJ1-5; 10 bases agree with TRBD1. The CDR3 is made up of 16 amino acids. V was clipped by 3 bases and J by 1 base; unmatched bases: 2. Per germline, CDR1 KGHDR and CDR2 SFDVKD. The CDR3 DNA is TGTGCCACCAGTGATCGGACAGGGGGAAGCAATCAGCCCCAGCATTTT. Translation gives CATSDRTGGSNQPQHF.

A few counts support this clonotype. V usage is TRBV10-3 and J usage is TRBJ2-7; a possible D gene is TRBD1 (6 bases). V lost 6 bases and J lost 7, with 22 bases in between. The germline gives CDR1 ENHRY, CDR2 SYGVKD. The CDR3 is 15 amino acids. The CDR3 region has the DNA TGTGCCATCAGGAAGGAAGGGACAAGGGCTCGGGAGCAGTACTTC. It yields the protein CAIRKEGTRAREQYF.

V gene TRBV9 combines with J gene TRBJ2-5; D gene ambiguous. This CDR3 region has 14 residues. Germline lookup yields CDR1 SGDLS and CDR2 YYNGEE. Trimming stripped 0 bases from V and 4 bases from J, with 10 bases between. CDR3 region: CASSVGPWLETQYF. Here the CDR3 DNA reads TGTGCCAGCAGCGTAGGCCCCTGGCTAGAGACCCAGTACTTC.

The sample holds many counts of this clonotype. The rearrangement links TRBV24-1 to TRBJ2-7; 11 nucleotides align to TRBD1. With V trimmed by 3 bases and J by 3 bases, 3 bases remained unmatched. Germline V gene sequence: CDR1 KGHDR, CDR2 SFDVKD. CDR3 length equals 15 residues. The CDR3 DNA sequence: TGTGCCACCAGTGATACCGGGACAGGGGGCTACGAGCAGTACTTC. It is translated as CATSDTGTGGYEQYF.

The chain uses TRBV4-1 and TRBJ2-7, with a possible D match to TRBD1 (5 bases). This CDR3 is 15 amino acids long. From germline, CDR1 is MGHRA and CDR2 YSYEKL. With 5 bases removed from V and 3 bases from J, the gap between germline ends came to 17 bases. This chain's CDR3 is CASSEVAGLSYEQYF. CDR3 DNA sequence: TGCGCCAGCAGCGAAGTGGCAGGGCTTAGCTACGAGCAGTACTTC.

This clonotype was detected ten times or more. The chain couples TRBV6-1 to TRBJ1-2, with TRBD1 matching over 7 bases. The CDR3 sequence is 15 residues long. The germline gives CDR1 MNHNS, CDR2 SASEGT. V was pared by 7 bases and J by 2 bases, with 10 bases of the junction left unmatched. Here the CDR3 DNA reads TGTGCCAGCACTAGGGACAGCATATCAAACTATGGCTACACCTTC. Translated, it gives CASTRDSISNYGYTF.

Only a few counts were recorded for this clonotype. This chain uses TRBV6-1 with TRBJ2-2; 8 positions match TRBD2. The CDR3 covers 14 residues. V shed 8 bases, J shed 3 bases, and the junction held 5 bases outside the gene matches. The germline V gene encodes CDR1 MNHNS and CDR2 SASEGT. DNA of the CDR3: TGTGCCAGCGGCTCGGGGGGGCACACCGGGGAGCTGTTTTTT. It codes for CASGSGGHTGELFF.

Only a few counts were recorded for this clonotype. The V call is TRBV4-1, the J call TRBJ2-1; D call uncertain. The CDR3 consists of 15 residues. V lost 4 bases and J lost 2, with 12 bases in between. Germline loops: CDR1 MGHRA, CDR2 YSYEKL. The DNA of the CDR3 is TGCGCCAGCAGCCCCTCTTTGCGGACCTACAATGAGCAGTTCTTC. Amino acid sequence: CASSPSLRTYNEQFF.

The chain joins TRBV28 to TRBJ2-2; 14 positions agree with TRBD2. After removal of 5 bases from V and 4 bases from J, the junction contained 12 bases not matched to a gene. The length of the CDR3 is 19 residues. The germline V gene has CDR1 MDHEN and CDR2 SYDVKM. This chain's CDR3 is CASSRPGLAGVSGTGELFF. The CDR3 region has the DNA TGTGCCAGCAGTAGACCGGGACTAGCGGGAGTGTCGGGCACCGGGGAGCTGTTTTTT.

The count of this clonotype is one. Without the conserved terminal phenylalanine or tryptophan, this CDR3 likely stems from a read error. The chain carries TRBV4-1 and TRBJ2-7; TRBD2 is a possible D gene (5 bases). The V gene lost 1 base and the J gene lost 1 base, with 5 bases spanning the gap. From germline, CDR1 is MGHRA and CDR2 YSYEKL. The CDR3 extends over 13 amino acids. As DNA, the CDR3 is TGCGCCAGCAGCCAAGGGACTTCCTACGAGCAGTACCTC. Protein product: CASSQGTSYEQYL.

The chain carries TRBV6-5 and TRBJ2-5; TRBD1 aligns across 7 bases. CDR1 and CDR2 (germline): MNHEY, SVGAGI. J gave up 4 bases and V 0 bases, and 8 bases lay outside the gene matches. This CDR3 contains 16 residues. CDR3 amino acids: CASSYSSRTGGETQYF. In DNA, the CDR3 is TGTGCCAGCAGTTACTCCTCCAGGACAGGAGGAGAGACCCAGTACTTC.

Many counts were recorded for this clonotype. The chain joins TRBV3-1 to TRBJ2-3; the D gene is possibly TRBD2 (6 bases). Germline loops: CDR1 LGHDT, CDR2 YNNKEL (reference sequence). The length of the CDR3 is 17 residues. V shed 1 base and J shed 3 bases, with 17 bases lying between them. Here the CDR3 reads CASSQGKTGVITDTQYF. The CDR3 DNA follows: TGTGCCAGCAGCCAAGGAAAAACGGGAGTTATAACAGATACGCAGTATTTT.

This clonotype occurred many times. The chain joins TRBV3-1 to TRBJ1-6; 12 bases align to TRBD1. This CDR3 has 17 residues. Germline CDR1 and CDR2: LGHDT and YNNKEL (reference sequence). J was trimmed by 7 bases and V by 5 bases; bases with no gene match: 9. Written as DNA, the CDR3 is TGTGCCAGCAGCGGTACCGGGACAGGGGGCATGAATTCACCCCTCCACTTT. Translation gives CASSGTGTGGMNSPLHF.

This clonotype was observed at least ten times. V and J are TRBV12-3 or TRBV12-4 and TRBJ2-1; 8 bases fit TRBD2. The CDR3 contains 16 residues. Trimming cost V 2 bases and J 9 bases; bases outside gene matches: 12. The chain's CDR3 is CASSLSSRGAQSEQFF. DNA of the CDR3: TGTGCCAGCAGTTTAAGTTCGCGGGGGGCGCAGAGTGAGCAGTTCTTC.

The chain carries TRBV28 and TRBJ2-5; D is possibly TRBD2 (6 bases). The germline V gene has CDR1 MDHEN and CDR2 SYDVKM. V lost 6 bases to trimming and J lost 7 bases, with 15 bases between them. There are 13 residues in the CDR3. The CDR3 protein is CASRRGVVGTQYF. The CDR3 coding sequence is TGTGCCAGCAGGCGCGGGGTGGTAGGGACCCAGTACTTC.